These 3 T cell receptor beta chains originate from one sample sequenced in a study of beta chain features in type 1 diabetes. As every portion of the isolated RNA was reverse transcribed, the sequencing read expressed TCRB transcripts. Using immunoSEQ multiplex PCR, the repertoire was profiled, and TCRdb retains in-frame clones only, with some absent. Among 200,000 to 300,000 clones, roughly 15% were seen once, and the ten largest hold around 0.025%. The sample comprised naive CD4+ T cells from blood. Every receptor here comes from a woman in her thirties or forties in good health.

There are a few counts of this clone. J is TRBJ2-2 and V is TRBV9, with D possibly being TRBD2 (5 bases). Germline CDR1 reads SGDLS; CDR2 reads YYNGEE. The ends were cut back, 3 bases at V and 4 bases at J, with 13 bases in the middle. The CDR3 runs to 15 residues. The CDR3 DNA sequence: TGTGCCAGCAGCGCCAAGTCCGCGGGCACCGGGGAGCTGTTTTTT. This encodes CASSAKSAGTGELFF.

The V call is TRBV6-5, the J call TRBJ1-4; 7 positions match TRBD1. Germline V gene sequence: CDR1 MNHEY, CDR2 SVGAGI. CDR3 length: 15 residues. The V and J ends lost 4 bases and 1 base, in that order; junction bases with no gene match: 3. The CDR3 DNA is TGTGCCAGCAGTTCTTCAGGGGGAACTAATGAAAAACTGTTTTTT. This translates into CASSSSGGTNEKLFF.

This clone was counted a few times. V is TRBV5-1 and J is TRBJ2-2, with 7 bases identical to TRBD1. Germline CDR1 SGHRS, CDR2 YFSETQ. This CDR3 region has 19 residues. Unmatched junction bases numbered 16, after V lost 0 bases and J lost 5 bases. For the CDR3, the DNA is TGCGCCAGCAGCTTGGTCCGGGACAGTTTGGTCTTGCCGACCGGGGAGCTGTTTTTT. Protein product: CASSLVRDSLVLPTGELFF.